The next 27 T cell receptor beta chains were all read from a single sample in a study of shared clonotypes between healthy human individuals. Using immunoSEQ multiplex PCR, the repertoire was profiled, and TCRdb retains in-frame clones only, with some absent. The sample records some 200,000 clones, 65% being singletons. The specimen was memory CD4+ T cells sorted from blood. Subset reported: CD45RA-negative fraction. The receptors come from a man aged 30 to 45 in good health.

This chain uses TRBV28 with TRBJ1-5; possible D gene TRBD1, 6 bases. Germline V gene data show CDR1 as MDHEN and CDR2 as SYDVKM. The V and J ends lost 2 bases and 6 bases respectively, with 11 bases between them. There are 14 residues in the CDR3. The CDR3 DNA sequence: TGTGCCAGCAGTTTAAACGGACAGCCTCAGCCCCAGCATTTT. Translated, it gives CASSLNGQPQPQHF. The full variable domain, in which reference TRBV28 and TRBJ1-5 provide the parts outside the CDR3, is DVKVTQSSRYLVKRTGEKVFLECVQDMDHENMFWYRQDPGLGLRLIYFSYDVKMKEKGDIPEGYSVSREKKERFSLILESASTNQTSMYLCASSLNGQPQPQHFGDGTRLSIL.

As to this clone: The junction differs from germline at one of its ends, possibly a read error. The chain links TRBV7-1 to TRBJ2-7; possibly TRBD2 for D (5 bases). TRBV7-1 is treated as an ORF (open reading frame) with a function not yet certain. CDR3 length equals 12 residues. The CDR3 DNA sequence: TGTGCCAGCAGCTTAAACCCCGGACTCGACGACTTC. Protein product: CASSLNPGLDDF.

This clone was detected a few times. This sequence joins TRBV2 and TRBJ2-3; D is tentatively TRBD1 or TRBD2 (5 bases each). Between the trimmed V and J ends, which lost 9 bases and 10 bases, there was a span of 20 bases. The CDR3 covers 13 residues. CDR1 and CDR2 from the germline V gene are SNHLY and FYNNEI. The CDR3 nucleotides are TGTGCCAGTTCGGGACCCTGGCGTGAAGCGCAGTATTTT. This gives the protein CASSGPWREAQYF.

This chain joins TRBV6-5 and TRBJ1-2; D is undetermined. CDR1 and CDR2 from the germline V gene are MNHEY and SVGAGI. The germline V and J ends were trimmed by 5 bases and 7 bases, with 8 bases remaining between them. This CDR3 spans 11 amino acids. CDR3 sequence (DNA): TGTGCCAGCAGTGAATCGGGTGGCTACACCTTC. Residues: CASSESGGYTF.

The chain combines TRBV29-1 with TRBJ2-6; unclear D gene. From germline, CDR1 is SQVTM and CDR2 ANQGSEA. V was clipped by 5 bases and J by 0 bases, with 5 bases between them. The length of the CDR3 is 13 residues. This chain's CDR3 is CSVRDSGANVLTF. The CDR3 DNA reads TGCAGCGTTCGCGACTCTGGGGCCAACGTCCTGACTTTC.

V and J are TRBV19 and TRBJ1-1; D not resolved. V was pared by 6 bases and J by 7 bases, with 12 bases between. CDR1 LNHDA and CDR2 SQIVND come from the germline V gene (reference sequence). The CDR3 totals 12 residues. The CDR3 nucleotides read TGTGCCAGTAGCAATACAAGACTTGAAGCTTTCTTT. Translated, it gives CASSNTRLEAFF.

This clone was seen at least ten times. The rearrangement uses TRBV29-1 and TRBJ2-1; TRBD1 might be the D (5 bases). CDR1 is SQVTM, CDR2 ANQGSEA, per germline. The CDR3 covers 11 residues. V lost 3 bases to trimming and J lost 10 bases, with 10 bases between them. The CDR3 DNA follows: TGCAGCGTTGAGAGTGGACACGAGCAGTTCTTC. Translating gives CSVESGHEQFF.

This chain joins TRBV6-5 and TRBJ2-2; 8 positions agree with TRBD2. Germline loops: CDR1 MNHEY, CDR2 SVGAGI. V trimming: 8 bases; J trimming: 0 bases; junction bases outside the gene matches: 5. This CDR3 comprises 15 residues. The CDR3 reads CASARLAPNTGELFF. The CDR3, as DNA: TGTGCCAGCGCCAGACTAGCGCCGAACACCGGGGAGCTGTTTTTT.

The sample holds one count of this clone. V and J are TRBV19 and TRBJ2-1; 13 bases fit TRBD2. The CDR3 is 16 residues long. Germline assignment: CDR1 LNHDA and CDR2 SQIVND (reference sequence). The trim removed 3 bases at V and 9 bases at J, leaving 8 bases unmatched. This chain's CDR3 is CASSIRTSGSIGEQFF. The CDR3 DNA reads TGTGCCAGTAGTATCCGGACTAGCGGGAGTATCGGTGAGCAGTTCTTC.

Details on this clone: This sample also contains other DNA sequences that code for the same CDR3. The CDR3 loop reads CAWSVGGGGETQYF. For the CDR3, the DNA is TGTGCCTGGAGTGTCGGGGGGGGAGGAGAGACCCAGTACTTC. The rearrangement links TRBV30 to TRBJ2-5; 8 bases line up with TRBD2. V trimming: 0 bases; J trimming: 4 bases; junction bases outside the gene matches: 4. CDR3 length: 14 residues. CDR1 is GTSNPN and CDR2 is SVGIG in the germline V gene (reference sequence).

The rearrangement joins TRBV7-8 to TRBJ1-5, with a possible D match to TRBD1 (5 bases). CDR1 and CDR2 (germline): SGHVS, FQNEAQ. The CDR3 runs to 15 residues. V was cut by 2 bases and J by 2 bases, with 10 bases left in between. DNA of the CDR3: TGTGCCAGCAGCTTACTGAGGGGCGGCAATCAGCCCCAGCATTTT. Amino acid sequence: CASSLLRGGNQPQHF.

The V and J genes are TRBV28 and TRBJ1-5; tentatively, D is TRBD1 (6 bases). This CDR3 is built from 12 residues. Deletions cut 4 bases from V and 8 bases from J, with 9 bases between. Germline CDR1 reads MDHEN; CDR2 reads SYDVKM. CDR3 nucleotide sequence: TGTGCCAGCAGTTCCGGGGGCAAGCCCCAGCATTTT. Translating it yields CASSSGGKPQHF.

The V gene is TRBV18, the J gene TRBJ1-5, with D perhaps TRBD1 (6 bases). In germline, CDR1 is KGHSH, CDR2 LQKENI. The CDR3 is made up of 16 amino acids. The V and J ends lost 1 base and 5 bases respectively, with 15 bases between them. CDR3 sequence: CASSPREQGWDQPQHF. CDR3 sequence (DNA): TGTGCCAGCTCACCACGCGAGCAGGGGTGGGATCAGCCCCAGCATTTT.

V gene TRBV19 combines with J gene TRBJ1-5; TRBD1 might be the D (6 bases). The CDR3 sequence is 16 residues long. Between the trimmed V and J ends, which lost 2 bases and 4 bases, there was a span of 15 bases. The germline V gene has CDR1 LNHDA and CDR2 SQIVND (reference sequence). CDR3 sequence (DNA): TGTGCCAGTAGTATACGGGGGCCCCAAGGGAATCAGCCCCAGCATTTT. Translation: CASSIRGPQGNQPQHF.

The V and J genes are TRBV5-1 and TRBJ2-1, with 15 bases matching TRBD2. This CDR3 comprises 19 residues. The ends lost 4 bases at V and 3 bases at J; junction bases unmatched: 11. Germline lookup yields CDR1 SGHRS and CDR2 YFSETQ. The CDR3 DNA reads as TGCGCCAGCAGCGAGGGGACTAGCGGGAGGTCCTACCTCTACAATGAGCAGTTCTTC. Translated, it gives CASSEGTSGRSYLYNEQFF.

The rearrangement uses TRBV29-1 and TRBJ2-7; TRBD1 matches 7 bases. Trimming removed 2 bases from V and 5 bases from J; junction bases left unmatched: 9. This CDR3 has 14 residues. CDR1 and CDR2 (germline): SQVTM, ANQGSEA. The CDR3 here is CSVERRDSTHEQYF. The CDR3 DNA follows: TGCAGCGTTGAACGCCGGGACAGTACCCACGAGCAGTACTTC.

The chain combines TRBV19 with TRBJ1-5; D may be TRBD1 (5 bases). The V gene lost 3 bases and the J gene lost 2 bases, with 11 bases spanning the gap. The V gene's germline CDR1 is LNHDA and CDR2 SQIVND (reference sequence). The CDR3 sequence is 15 residues long. CDR3 residues: CASSIGTSRNQPQHF. The CDR3 coding sequence is TGTGCCAGTAGTATCGGGACCTCCCGCAATCAGCCCCAGCATTTT.

The chain links TRBV2 to TRBJ2-7; the match to TRBD2 covers 13 bases. The CDR3 is 16 residues long. CDR1 is SNHLY and CDR2 is FYNNEI in the germline V gene. V was pared by 8 bases and J by 0 bases, with 7 bases of the junction left unmatched. CDR3 DNA sequence: TGTGCCAGCCTGGGACTAGCGGGATCCACCTCCTACGAGCAGTACTTC. This sequence encodes CASLGLAGSTSYEQYF.

In this sample, this clone turned up a few times. This rearrangement joins TRBV7-9 to TRBJ2-7; either TRBD1 or TRBD2 may fit D (6 bases each). V lost 7 bases and J lost 4, with 14 bases in between. The CDR3 is made up of 13 amino acids. Germline V gene lookup returns CDR1 SEHNR and CDR2 FQNEAQ (reference sequence). For the CDR3, the DNA is TGTGCCAGCAACCCGGGGGCGGGGTACGAGCAGTACTTC. Translated: CASNPGAGYEQYF.

The V gene is TRBV15, the J gene TRBJ2-5; 7 bases match TRBD1. This CDR3 has 15 amino acids. CDR1 LNHNV and CDR2 YYDKDF come from the germline V gene (reference sequence). With V trimmed by 3 bases and J by 1 base, 5 bases remained unmatched. The CDR3 protein is CATSRGTERQETQYF. In nucleotides, the CDR3 is TGTGCCACCAGCAGGGGGACAGAGCGCCAAGAGACCCAGTACTTC.

The chain links TRBV7-9 to TRBJ2-1; 9 nucleotides agree with TRBD1. V gave up 4 bases and J gave up 9 bases; unmatched junction bases: 13. CDR1 and CDR2 from the germline V gene are SEHNR and FQNEAQ (reference sequence). The CDR3 is made up of 16 amino acids. This CDR3 is CASSSASGTGYFEQFF. The CDR3 bases are TGTGCCAGCAGCTCGGCTTCCGGGACAGGGTATTTTGAGCAGTTCTTC.

This clone was observed a handful of times. This chain uses TRBV27 with TRBJ2-5, with 8 bases lining up with TRBD2. The CDR3 has 13 amino acids. With 8 bases clipped from V and 6 bases from J, the junction kept 8 bases outside the gene matches. The germline gives CDR1 MNHEY, CDR2 SMNVEV (reference sequence). In DNA, the CDR3 is TGTGCCAGCGCGGGGGGTCTCCTGCAGACCCAGTACTTC. Protein: CASAGGLLQTQYF.

The V gene is TRBV20-1, the J gene TRBJ2-5; D remains unclear. CDR1 DFQATT and CDR2 SNEGSKA come from the germline V gene (reference sequence). The length of the CDR3 is 11 residues. V lost 2 bases and J 6 bases, leaving 7 bases between the germline ends. Here the CDR3 reads CSARLSQTQYF. CDR3 coding DNA: TGCAGTGCTAGATTGTCGCAGACCCAGTACTTC.

V and J are TRBV2 and TRBJ2-1, with D unclear. V lost 6 bases, J lost 5 bases, and 5 bases lay in between. CDR1 is SNHLY and CDR2 is FYNNEI in the germline V gene. This CDR3 has 11 amino acids. CDR3 region: CASRRNNEQFF. As DNA, the CDR3 is TGTGCCAGCAGACGGAACAATGAGCAGTTCTTC.

The genes are TRBV4-1 and TRBJ1-1; possible D gene TRBD1, 5 bases. CDR3 length: 17 amino acids. Germline V CDR1 and CDR2: MGHRA, YSYEKL. Deletions cut 0 bases from V and 2 bases from J, with 16 bases between. CDR3 DNA sequence: TGCGCCAGCAGCCAAGAGGGTTCGGGGCGCGGAAACACTGAAGCTTTCTTT. Protein: CASSQEGSGRGNTEAFF.

The chain links TRBV29-1 to TRBJ2-1; TRBD2 aligns across 10 bases. Unmatched junction bases numbered 10, after V lost 4 bases and J lost 1 base. This CDR3 contains 17 residues. From germline, CDR1 is SQVTM and CDR2 ANQGSEA. The CDR3 loop reads CSVATSGIGFSYNEQFF. Here the CDR3 DNA reads TGCAGCGTTGCAACTAGCGGGATCGGATTTTCCTACAATGAGCAGTTCTTC.

This chain connects TRBV7-8 to TRBJ2-1; 8 positions agree with TRBD1. The CDR3 totals 16 residues. The V segment lost 5 bases and the J segment 0 bases; nucleotides outside the gene matches: 6. The germline CDR1 and CDR2 sequences are SGHVS and FQNEAQ. The CDR3 region is CASSPRTGNSYNEQFF. CDR3 bases: TGTGCCAGCAGCCCGCGGACAGGGAACTCCTACAATGAGCAGTTCTTC. Together with reference TRBV7-8 and TRBJ2-1, the CDR3 gives the full variable domain: GAGVSQSPRYKVAKRGQDVALRCDPISGHVSLFWYQQALGQGPEFLTYFQNEAQLDKSGLPSDRFFAERPEGSVSTLKIQRTQQEDSAVYLCASSPRTGNSYNEQFFGPGTRLTVL.